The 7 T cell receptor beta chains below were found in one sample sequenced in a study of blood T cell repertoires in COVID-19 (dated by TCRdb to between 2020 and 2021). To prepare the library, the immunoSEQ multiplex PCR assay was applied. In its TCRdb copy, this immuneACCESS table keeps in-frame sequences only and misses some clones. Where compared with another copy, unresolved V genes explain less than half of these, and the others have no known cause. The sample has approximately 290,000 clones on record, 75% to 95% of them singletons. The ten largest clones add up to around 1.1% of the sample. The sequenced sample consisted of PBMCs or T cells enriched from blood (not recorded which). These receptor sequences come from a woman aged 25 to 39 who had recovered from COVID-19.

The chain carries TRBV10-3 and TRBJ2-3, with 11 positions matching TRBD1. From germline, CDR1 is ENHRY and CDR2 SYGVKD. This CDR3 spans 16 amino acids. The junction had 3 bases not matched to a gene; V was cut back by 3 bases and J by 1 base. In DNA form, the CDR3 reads TGTGCCATCAGTGAACCGGGACAGGGGGGCACAGATACGCAGTATTTT. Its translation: CAISEPGQGGTDTQYF.

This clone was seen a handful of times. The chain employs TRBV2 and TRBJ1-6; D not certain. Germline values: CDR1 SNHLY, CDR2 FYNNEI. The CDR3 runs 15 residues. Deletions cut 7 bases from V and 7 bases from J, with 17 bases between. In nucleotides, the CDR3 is TGTGCCAGCAACTCCGGAGATATAGGAAATTCACCCCTCCACTTT. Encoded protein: CASNSGDIGNSPLHF.

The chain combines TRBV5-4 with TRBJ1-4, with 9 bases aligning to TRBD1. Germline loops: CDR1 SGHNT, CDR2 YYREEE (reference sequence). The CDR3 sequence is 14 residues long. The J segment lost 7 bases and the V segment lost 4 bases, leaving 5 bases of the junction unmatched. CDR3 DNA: TGTGCCAGCAGCAGGGACAGGGTCGGTGAAAAACTGTTTTTT. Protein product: CASSRDRVGEKLFF.

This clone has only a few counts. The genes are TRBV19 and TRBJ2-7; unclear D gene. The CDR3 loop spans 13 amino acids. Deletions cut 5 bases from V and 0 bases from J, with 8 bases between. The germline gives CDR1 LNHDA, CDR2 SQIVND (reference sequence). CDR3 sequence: CASSVSLSYEQYF. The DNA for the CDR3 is TGTGCCAGTAGTGTGAGCCTCTCCTACGAGCAGTACTTC.

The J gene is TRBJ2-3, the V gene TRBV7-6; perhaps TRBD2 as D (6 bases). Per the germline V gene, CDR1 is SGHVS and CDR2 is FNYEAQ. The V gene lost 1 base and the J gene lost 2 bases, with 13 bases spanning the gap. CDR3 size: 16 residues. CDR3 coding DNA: TGTGCCAGCAGCTTAGTTAGCGGCGGTTACACAGATACGCAGTATTTT. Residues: CASSLVSGGYTDTQYF.

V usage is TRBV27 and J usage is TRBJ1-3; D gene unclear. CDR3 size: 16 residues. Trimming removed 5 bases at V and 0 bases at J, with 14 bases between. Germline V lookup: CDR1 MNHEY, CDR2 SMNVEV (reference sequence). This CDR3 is CASSGGVAGSGNTIYF. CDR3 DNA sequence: TGTGCCAGCAGTGGTGGCGTAGCTGGCTCTGGAAACACCATATATTTT.

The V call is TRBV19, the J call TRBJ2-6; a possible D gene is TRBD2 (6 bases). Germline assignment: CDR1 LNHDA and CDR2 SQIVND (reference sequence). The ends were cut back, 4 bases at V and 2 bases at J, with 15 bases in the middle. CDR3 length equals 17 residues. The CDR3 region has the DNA TGTGCCAGTAGTACGCCCCAGTGGGGGGCTGGGGCCAACGTCCTGACTTTC. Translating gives CASSTPQWGAGANVLTF.